The TCR beta chain under discussion was sequenced for a study of T-cell reconstitution after alpha-beta-depleted transplantation in children. This clonotype was observed a few times. The antigen is undetermined. Molecular barcoding with unique molecular identifiers was used for the TCRbeta library. TCRdb used MiXCR to reprocess the PCR reads, holding one entry per CDR3 protein. The sample has about 130,000 distinct CDR3 sequences, more than 9.5% seen once; the top ten hold about 24%. Study outcomes and limitations: Approximately two months post-transplant, alpha-beta T cells reportedly originated from several hundred expanded graft clones. A year had passed since transplant, and T-cell counts and diversity by then came mostly from newly produced T cells. Certain patients had high TCRbeta diversity at day 60, and it came from recipient T cells and thymic progenitors that survived.

Germline V gene sequence: CDR1 SGHDT, CDR2 YYEEEE. The CDR3 loop spans 15 amino acids. Unmatched junction bases numbered 10, after V lost 3 bases and J lost 8 bases. The input for sequencing was PBMCs, mostly from graft donor cells, taken 180 days after TCRalphabeta/CD19-depleted stem cell transplant. The TCR comes from a girl less than two years old who had a stem cell transplant for combined immunodeficiency, so the T cells may come from the graft donor. This chain links TRBV5-6 with TRBJ2-1, with 8 bases aligning to TRBD2. DNA of the CDR3: TGTGCCAGCAGCTGGACTAGCAATAAAATCCATGAGCAGTTCTTC. Translation gives CASSWTSNKIHEQFF.